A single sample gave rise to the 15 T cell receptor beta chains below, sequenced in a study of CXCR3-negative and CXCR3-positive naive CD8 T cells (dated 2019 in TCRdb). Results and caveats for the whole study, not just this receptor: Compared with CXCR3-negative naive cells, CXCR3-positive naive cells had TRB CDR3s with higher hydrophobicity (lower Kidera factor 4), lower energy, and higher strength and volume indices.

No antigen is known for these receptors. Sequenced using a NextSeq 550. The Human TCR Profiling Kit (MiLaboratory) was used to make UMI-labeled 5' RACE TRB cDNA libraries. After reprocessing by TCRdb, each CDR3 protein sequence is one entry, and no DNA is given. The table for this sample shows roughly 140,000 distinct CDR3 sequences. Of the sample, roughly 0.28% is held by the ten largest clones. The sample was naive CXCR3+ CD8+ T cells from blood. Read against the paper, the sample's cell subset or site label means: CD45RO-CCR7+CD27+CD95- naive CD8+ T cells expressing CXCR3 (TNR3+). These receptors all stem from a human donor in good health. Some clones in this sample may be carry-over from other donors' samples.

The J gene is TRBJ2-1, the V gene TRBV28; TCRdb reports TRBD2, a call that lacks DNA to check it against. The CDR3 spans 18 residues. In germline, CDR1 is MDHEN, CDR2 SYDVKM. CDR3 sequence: CASSLPSGGFPGYNEQFF.

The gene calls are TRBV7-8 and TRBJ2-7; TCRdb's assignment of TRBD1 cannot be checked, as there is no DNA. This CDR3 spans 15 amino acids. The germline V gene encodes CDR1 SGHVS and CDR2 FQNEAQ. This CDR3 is CASSLSGGPSYEQYF. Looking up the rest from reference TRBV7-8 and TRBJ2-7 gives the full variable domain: GAGVSQSPRYKVAKRGQDVALRCDPISGHVSLFWYQQALGQGPEFLTYFQNEAQLDKSGLPSDRFFAERPEGSVSTLKIQRTQQEDSAVYLCASSLSGGPSYEQYFGPGTRLTVT.

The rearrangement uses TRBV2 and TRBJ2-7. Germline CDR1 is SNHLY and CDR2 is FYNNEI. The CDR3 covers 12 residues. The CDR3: CASSGENYEQYF.

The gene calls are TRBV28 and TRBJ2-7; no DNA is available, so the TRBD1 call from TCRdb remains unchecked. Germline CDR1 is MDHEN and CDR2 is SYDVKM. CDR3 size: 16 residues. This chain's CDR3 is CASSSIGTGSAYEQYF.

The CDR3 sequence: CASSGPGQGTYEQYF. The chain recombines TRBV5-1 with TRBJ2-7; as DNA is missing, the TRBD1 call by TCRdb cannot be tested. Germline loops: CDR1 SGHRS, CDR2 YFSETQ. The CDR3 has 15 residues. The whole variable domain, filled in from reference TRBV5-1 and TRBJ2-7, reads KAGVTQTPRYLIKTRGQQVTLSCSPISGHRSVSWYQQTPGQGLQFLFEYFSETQRNKGNFPGRFSGRQFSNSRSEMNVSTLELGDSALYLCASSGPGQGTYEQYFGPGTRLTVT.

The CDR3 loop is CASRYDGGSYEQYF. The chain uses TRBV27 and TRBJ2-7. The CDR3 totals 14 residues. Per germline, CDR1 MNHEY and CDR2 SMNVEV (reference sequence).

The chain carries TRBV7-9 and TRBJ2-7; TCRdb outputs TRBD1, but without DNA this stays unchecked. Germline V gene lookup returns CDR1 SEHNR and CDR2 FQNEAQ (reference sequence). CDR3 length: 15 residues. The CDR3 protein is CASSLRDRVVYEQYF. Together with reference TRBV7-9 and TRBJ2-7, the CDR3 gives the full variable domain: DTGVSQNPRHKITKRGQNVTFRCDPISEHNRLYWYRQTLGQGPEFLTYFQNEAQLEKSRLLSDRFSAERPKGSFSTLEIQRTEQGDSAMYLCASSLRDRVVYEQYFGPGTRLTVT.

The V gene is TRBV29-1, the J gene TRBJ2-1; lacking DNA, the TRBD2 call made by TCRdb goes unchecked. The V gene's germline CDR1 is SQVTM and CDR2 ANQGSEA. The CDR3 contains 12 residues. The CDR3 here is CSAWDVDNEQFF.

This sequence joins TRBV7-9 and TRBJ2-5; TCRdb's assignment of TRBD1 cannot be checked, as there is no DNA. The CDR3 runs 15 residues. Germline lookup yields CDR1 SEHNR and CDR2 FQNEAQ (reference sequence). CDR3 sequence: CASSHPGQGGETQYF.

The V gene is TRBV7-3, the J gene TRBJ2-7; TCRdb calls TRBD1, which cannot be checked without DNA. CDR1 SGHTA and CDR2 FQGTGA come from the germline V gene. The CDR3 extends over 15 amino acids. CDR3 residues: CASSDPGTGSYEQYF.

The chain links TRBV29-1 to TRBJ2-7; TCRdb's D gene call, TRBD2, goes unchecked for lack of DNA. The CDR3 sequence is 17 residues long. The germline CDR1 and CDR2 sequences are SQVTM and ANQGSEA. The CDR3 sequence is CSVEGVAGVASSYEQYF.

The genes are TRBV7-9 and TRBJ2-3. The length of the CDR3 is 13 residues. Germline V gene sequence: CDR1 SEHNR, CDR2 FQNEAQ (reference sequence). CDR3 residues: CASSLLGTDTQYF.

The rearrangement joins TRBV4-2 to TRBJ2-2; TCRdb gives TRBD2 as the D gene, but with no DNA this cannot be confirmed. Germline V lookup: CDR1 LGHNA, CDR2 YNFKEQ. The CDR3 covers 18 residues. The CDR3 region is CASTQDSASGSPTGELFF.

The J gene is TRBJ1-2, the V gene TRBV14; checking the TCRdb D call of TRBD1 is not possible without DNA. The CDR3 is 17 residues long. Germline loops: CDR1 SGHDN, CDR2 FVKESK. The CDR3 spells CASSQSRTVQYHYGYTF.

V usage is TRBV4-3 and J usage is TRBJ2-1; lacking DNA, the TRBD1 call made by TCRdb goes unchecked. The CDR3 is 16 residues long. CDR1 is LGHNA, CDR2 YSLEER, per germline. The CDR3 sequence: CASSQGLGQGRVGQFF.